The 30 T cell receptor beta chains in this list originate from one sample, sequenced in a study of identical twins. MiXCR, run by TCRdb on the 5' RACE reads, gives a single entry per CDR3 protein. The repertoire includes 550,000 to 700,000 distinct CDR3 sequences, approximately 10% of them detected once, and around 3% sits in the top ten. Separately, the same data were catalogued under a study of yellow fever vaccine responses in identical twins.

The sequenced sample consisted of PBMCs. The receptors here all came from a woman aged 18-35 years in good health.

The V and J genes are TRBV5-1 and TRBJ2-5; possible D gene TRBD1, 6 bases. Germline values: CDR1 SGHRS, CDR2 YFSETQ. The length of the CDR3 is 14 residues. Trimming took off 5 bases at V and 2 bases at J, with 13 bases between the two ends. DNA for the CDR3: TGCGCCAGCAGTGTGTTTGGGACACAAGAGACCCAGTACTTC. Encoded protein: CASSVFGTQETQYF.

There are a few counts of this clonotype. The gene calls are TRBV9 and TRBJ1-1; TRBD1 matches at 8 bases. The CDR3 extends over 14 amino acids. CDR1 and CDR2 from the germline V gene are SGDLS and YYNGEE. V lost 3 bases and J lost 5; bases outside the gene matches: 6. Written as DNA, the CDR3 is TGTGCCAGCAGCGACACAGGGGGTCGGACTGAAGCTTTCTTT. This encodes CASSDTGGRTEAFF.

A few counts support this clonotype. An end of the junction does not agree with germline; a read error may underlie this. For the CDR3, the DNA is TGTGCTAGCAGCCCATCGGTGGGGAGTGAAGCTTTCTTT. Amino acids: CASSPSVGSEAFF. V and J are TRBV7-7 and TRBJ1-1; D is ambiguous. Germline V lookup: CDR1 SSHAT, CDR2 FNYEAQ (reference sequence). The CDR3 spans 13 residues.

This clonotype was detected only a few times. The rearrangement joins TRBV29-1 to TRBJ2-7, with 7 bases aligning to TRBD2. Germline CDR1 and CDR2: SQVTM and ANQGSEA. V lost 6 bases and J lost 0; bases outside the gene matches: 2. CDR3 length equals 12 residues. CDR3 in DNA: TGCAGCGTGCTAGCGGTCTCCTACGAGCAGTACTTC. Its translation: CSVLAVSYEQYF.

The CDR3: CATSPQPLNTEAFF. Written as DNA, the CDR3 is TGTGCCACCAGTCCCCAGCCTTTGAACACTGAAGCTTTCTTT. The chain carries TRBV24-1 and TRBJ1-1, with D unclear. The CDR3 is 14 residues long. Between the trimmed V and J ends, which lost 6 bases and 0 bases, there was a span of 10 bases. CDR1 and CDR2 from the germline V gene are KGHDR and SFDVKD.

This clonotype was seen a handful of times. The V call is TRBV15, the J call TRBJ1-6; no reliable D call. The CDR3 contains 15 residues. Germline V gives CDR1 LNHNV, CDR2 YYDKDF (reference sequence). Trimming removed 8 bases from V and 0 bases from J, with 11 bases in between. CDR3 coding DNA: TGTGCCACCTCCCCTACGAGCTCCTATAATTCACCCCTCCACTTT. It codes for CATSPTSSYNSPLHF.

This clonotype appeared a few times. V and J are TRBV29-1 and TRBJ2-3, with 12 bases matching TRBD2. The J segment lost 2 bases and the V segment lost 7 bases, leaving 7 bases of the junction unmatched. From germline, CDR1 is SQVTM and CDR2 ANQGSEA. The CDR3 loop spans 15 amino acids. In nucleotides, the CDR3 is TGCAGCGCCTTGGGACTAGCGGGCTACACAGATACGCAGTATTTT. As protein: CSALGLAGYTDTQYF.

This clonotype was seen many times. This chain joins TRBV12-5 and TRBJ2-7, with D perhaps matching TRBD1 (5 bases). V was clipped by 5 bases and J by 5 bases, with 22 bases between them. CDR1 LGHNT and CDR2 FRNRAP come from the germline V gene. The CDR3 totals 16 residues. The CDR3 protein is CASGPIRAPTWNEQYF. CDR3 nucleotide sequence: TGTGCTAGTGGTCCCATCAGGGCACCTACATGGAACGAGCAGTACTTC.

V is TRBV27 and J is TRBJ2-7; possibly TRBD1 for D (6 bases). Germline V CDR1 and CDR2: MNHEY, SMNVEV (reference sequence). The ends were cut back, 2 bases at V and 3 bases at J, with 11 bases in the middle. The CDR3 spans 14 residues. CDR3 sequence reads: CASSLNRQVYEQYF. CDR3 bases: TGTGCCAGCAGTTTAAATCGACAGGTCTACGAGCAGTACTTC.

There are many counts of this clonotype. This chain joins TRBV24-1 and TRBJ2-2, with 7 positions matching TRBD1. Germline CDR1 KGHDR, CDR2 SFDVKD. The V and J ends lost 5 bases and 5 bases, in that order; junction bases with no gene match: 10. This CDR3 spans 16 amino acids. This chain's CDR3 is CATSGPGQQLTGELFF. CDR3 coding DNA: TGTGCCACCAGTGGACCGGGACAGCAATTAACCGGGGAGCTGTTTTTT.

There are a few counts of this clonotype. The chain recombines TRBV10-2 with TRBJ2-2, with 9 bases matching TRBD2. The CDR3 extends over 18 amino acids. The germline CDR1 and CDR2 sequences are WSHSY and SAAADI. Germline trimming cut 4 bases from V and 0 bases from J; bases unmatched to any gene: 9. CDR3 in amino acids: CASSATSGSYTNTGELFF. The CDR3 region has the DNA TGCGCCAGCAGTGCGACTAGCGGCTCATACACGAACACCGGGGAGCTGTTTTTT.

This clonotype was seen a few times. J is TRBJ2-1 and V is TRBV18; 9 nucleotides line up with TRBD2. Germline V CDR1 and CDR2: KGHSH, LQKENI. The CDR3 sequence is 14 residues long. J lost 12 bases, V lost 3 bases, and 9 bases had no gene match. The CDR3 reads CASSPQGGRALQFF. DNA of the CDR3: TGTGCCAGCTCACCCCAGGGCGGGAGGGCTTTGCAGTTCTTC.

In DNA form, the CDR3 reads TGTGCCAGCAGGTACGGGACAGGGCTTCCTTACGAGCAGTACTTC. Translating gives CASRYGTGLPYEQYF. This chain links TRBV5-5 with TRBJ2-7; 9 bases fit TRBD1. Germline-derived CDR1 and CDR2 are SGHKS and YYEKEE (reference sequence). The trim removed 5 bases at V and 4 bases at J, leaving 10 bases unmatched. The CDR3 runs 15 residues.

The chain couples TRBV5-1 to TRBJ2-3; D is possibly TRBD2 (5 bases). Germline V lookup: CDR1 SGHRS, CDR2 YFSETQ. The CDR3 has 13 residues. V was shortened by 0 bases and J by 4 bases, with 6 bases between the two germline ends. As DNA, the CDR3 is TGCGCCAGCAGCTTGGGGAGGTCAGATACGCAGTATTTT. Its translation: CASSLGRSDTQYF.

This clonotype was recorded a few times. Written as DNA, the CDR3 is TGTGCCAGCAGCTACGACAGGGGAGGAGGAGAGACCCAGTACTTC. It yields the protein CASSYDRGGGETQYF. The chain has TRBV5-4 and TRBJ2-5, with TRBD1 matching over 8 bases. Germline V gives CDR1 SGHNT, CDR2 YYREEE (reference sequence). CDR3 length equals 15 residues. V shed 3 bases, J shed 4 bases, and the junction held 8 bases outside the gene matches. The variable domain in full, completed from reference TRBV5-4 and TRBJ2-5, reads ETGVTQSPTHLIKTRGQQVTLRCSSQSGHNTVSWYQQALGQGPQFIFQYYREEENGRGNFPPRFSGLQFPNYSSELNVNALELDDSALYLCASSYDRGGGETQYFGPGTRLLVL.

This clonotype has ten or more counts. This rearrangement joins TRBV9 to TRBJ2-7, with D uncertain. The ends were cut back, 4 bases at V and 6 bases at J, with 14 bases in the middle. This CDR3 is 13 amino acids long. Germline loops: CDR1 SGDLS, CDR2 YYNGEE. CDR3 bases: TGTGCCAGCAGCCCGAGTTGGAACAGCGAGCAGTACTTC. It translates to CASSPSWNSEQYF.

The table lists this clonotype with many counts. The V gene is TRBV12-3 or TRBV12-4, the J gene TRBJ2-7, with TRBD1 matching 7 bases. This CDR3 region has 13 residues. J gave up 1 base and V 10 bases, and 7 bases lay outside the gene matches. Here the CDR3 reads CATCATGSYEQYF. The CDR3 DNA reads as TGTGCCACCTGTGCGACAGGGTCCTACGAGCAGTACTTC.

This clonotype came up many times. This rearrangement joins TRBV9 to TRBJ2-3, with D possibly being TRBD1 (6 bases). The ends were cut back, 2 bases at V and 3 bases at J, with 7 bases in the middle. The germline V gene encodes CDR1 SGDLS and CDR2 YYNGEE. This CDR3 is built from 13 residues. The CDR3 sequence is CASSVGQTDTQYF. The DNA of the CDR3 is TGTGCCAGCAGCGTCGGACAGACAGATACGCAGTATTTT. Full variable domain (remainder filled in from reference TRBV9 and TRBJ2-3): DSGVTQTPKHLITATGQRVTLRCSPRSGDLSVYWYQQSLDQGLQFLIQYYNGEERAKGNILERFSAQQFPDLHSELNLSSLELGDSALYFCASSVGQTDTQYFGPGTRLTVL.

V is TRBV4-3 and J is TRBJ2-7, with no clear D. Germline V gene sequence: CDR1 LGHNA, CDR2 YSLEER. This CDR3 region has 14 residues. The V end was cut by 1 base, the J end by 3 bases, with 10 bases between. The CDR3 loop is CASSQVVDYYEQYF. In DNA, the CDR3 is TGCGCCAGCAGCCAAGTAGTGGATTACTACGAGCAGTACTTC.

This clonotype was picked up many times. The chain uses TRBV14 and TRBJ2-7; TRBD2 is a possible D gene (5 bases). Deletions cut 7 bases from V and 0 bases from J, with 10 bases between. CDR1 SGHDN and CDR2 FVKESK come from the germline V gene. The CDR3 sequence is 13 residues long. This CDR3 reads CASTGGGSYEQYF. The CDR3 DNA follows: TGTGCCAGCACCGGAGGAGGCTCCTACGAGCAGTACTTC.

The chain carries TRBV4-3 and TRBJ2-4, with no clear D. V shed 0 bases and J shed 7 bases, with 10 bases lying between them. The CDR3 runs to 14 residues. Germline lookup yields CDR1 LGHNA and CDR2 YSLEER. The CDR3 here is CASSQEVSVNIQYF. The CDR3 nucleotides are TGCGCCAGCAGCCAAGAGGTATCGGTTAACATTCAGTACTTC.

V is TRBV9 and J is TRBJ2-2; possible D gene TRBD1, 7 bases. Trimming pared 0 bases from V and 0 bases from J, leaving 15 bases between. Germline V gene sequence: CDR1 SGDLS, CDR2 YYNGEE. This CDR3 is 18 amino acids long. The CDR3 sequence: CASSVAFRGASNTGELFF. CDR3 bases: TGTGCCAGCAGCGTAGCTTTCAGGGGGGCATCGAACACCGGGGAGCTGTTTTTT.

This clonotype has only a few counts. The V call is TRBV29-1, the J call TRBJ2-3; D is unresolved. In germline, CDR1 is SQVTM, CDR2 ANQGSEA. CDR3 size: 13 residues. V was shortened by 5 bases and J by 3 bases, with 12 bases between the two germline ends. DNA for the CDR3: TGCAGCGTTCGGCAGGTATTAACAGATACGCAGTATTTT. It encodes CSVRQVLTDTQYF.

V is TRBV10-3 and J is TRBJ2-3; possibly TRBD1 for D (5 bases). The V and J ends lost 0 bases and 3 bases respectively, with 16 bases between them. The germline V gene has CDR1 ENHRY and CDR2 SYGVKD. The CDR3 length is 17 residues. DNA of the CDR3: TGTGCCATCAGTGAGTCGATCGCAGGGCTTGAGACAGATACGCAGTATTTT. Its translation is CAISESIAGLETDTQYF.

The DNA of the CDR3 is TGCGCCAGCAGCTTGGCCGAGGGGCCGGGCACCGGGGAGCTGTTTTTT. This encodes CASSLAEGPGTGELFF. The chain couples TRBV5-1 to TRBJ2-2; D may correspond to TRBD1 or TRBD2 (5 bases each). The ends were cut back, 0 bases at V and 4 bases at J, with 13 bases in the middle. Germline V lookup: CDR1 SGHRS, CDR2 YFSETQ. The length of the CDR3 is 16 residues. Together with reference TRBV5-1 and TRBJ2-2, the CDR3 gives the full variable domain: KAGVTQTPRYLIKTRGQQVTLSCSPISGHRSVSWYQQTPGQGLQFLFEYFSETQRNKGNFPGRFSGRQFSNSRSEMNVSTLELGDSALYLCASSLAEGPGTGELFFGEGSRLTVL.

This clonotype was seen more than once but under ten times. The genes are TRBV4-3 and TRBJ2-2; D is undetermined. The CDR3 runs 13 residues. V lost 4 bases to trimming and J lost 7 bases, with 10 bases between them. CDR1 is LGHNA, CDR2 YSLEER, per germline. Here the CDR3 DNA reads TGCGCCAGCAGCCCAGACGGATACGGGGAGCTGTTTTTT. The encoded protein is CASSPDGYGELFF.

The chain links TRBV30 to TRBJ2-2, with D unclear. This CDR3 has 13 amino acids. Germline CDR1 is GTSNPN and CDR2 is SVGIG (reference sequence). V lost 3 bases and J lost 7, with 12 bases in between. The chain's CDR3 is CAWSAARFGELFF. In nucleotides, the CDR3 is TGTGCCTGGAGCGCTGCCAGGTTCGGGGAGCTGTTTTTT.

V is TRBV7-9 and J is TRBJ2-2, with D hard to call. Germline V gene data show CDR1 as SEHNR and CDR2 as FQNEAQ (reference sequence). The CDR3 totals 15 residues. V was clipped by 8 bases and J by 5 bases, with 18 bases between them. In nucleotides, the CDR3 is TGTGCCAGCGGGAAAGAGGCACTCTTTACCGGGGAGCTGTTTTTT. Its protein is CASGKEALFTGELFF.

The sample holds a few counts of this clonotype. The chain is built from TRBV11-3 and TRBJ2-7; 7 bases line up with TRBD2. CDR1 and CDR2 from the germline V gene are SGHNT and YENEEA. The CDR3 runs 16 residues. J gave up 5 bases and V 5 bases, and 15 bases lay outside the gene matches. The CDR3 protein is CASSLGKWGGSNEQYF. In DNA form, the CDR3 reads TGTGCCAGCAGCCTTGGGAAGTGGGGCGGGAGTAACGAGCAGTACTTC.

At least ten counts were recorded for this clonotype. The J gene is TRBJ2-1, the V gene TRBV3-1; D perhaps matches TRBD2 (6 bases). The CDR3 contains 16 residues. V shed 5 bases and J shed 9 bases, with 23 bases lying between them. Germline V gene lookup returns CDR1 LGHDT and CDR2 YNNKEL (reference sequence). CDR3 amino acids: CASSGTHVGGAGEQFF. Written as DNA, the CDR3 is TGTGCCAGCAGCGGAACTCACGTTGGGGGAGCGGGTGAGCAGTTCTTC.